This record covers a single T cell receptor (beta chain). Clones were sequenced by immunoSEQ multiplex PCR, and TCRdb holds only the in-frame ones, with some missing. The table has about 190,000 clones, roughly nine tenths seen once. From germline, CDR1 is KGHDR and CDR2 SFDVKD. The CDR3 consists of 13 residues. V was pared by 4 bases and J by 11 bases, with 16 bases between. The data were obtained in a study of T cell responses to AZD1222 COVID-19 vaccine. Specimen: peripheral blood, collected on day 0 of AZD1222 vaccination. This sequence joins TRBV24-1 and TRBJ1-1; no firm D call. The clonotype originates from an adult in good health. This CDR3 reads CATSERDSAGAFF. CDR3 DNA: TGTGCCACCAGTGAGCGAGATTCGGCGGGGGCTTTCTTT.